These 31 T cell receptor beta chains were all obtained from the same sample, sequenced in a study of blood T cell repertoires in COVID-19. Generated by immunoSEQ multiplex PCR, the TCRdb table keeps only in-frame clones and is missing some. The table shows about 45,000 clones, with 65% to 85% occurring only once. The material sequenced was peripheral blood. These receptors were collected from a man older than 75 in a cohort sampled during active COVID-19.

This clone occurred a few times. The gene calls are TRBV10-3 and TRBJ2-3, with 13 positions matching TRBD2. The germline gives CDR1 ENHRY, CDR2 SYGVKD. The V gene end was trimmed by 4 bases and the J gene end by 5 bases; junction bases not matched to a gene: 6. The CDR3 sequence is 16 residues long. CDR3 residues: CAISAGTSGIQDTQYF. CDR3 sequence (DNA): TGTGCCATCAGTGCCGGGACTAGCGGGATTCAAGATACGCAGTATTTT.

There are a few counts of this clone. This chain connects TRBV5-1 to TRBJ1-1; TRBD1 aligns across 7 bases. Germline CDR1 is SGHRS and CDR2 is YFSETQ. The V gene end was trimmed by 4 bases and the J gene end by 1 base; junction bases not matched to a gene: 4. The CDR3 extends over 14 amino acids. CDR3 loop: CASSGTVENTEAFF. The DNA for the CDR3 is TGCGCCAGCAGCGGGACAGTTGAGAACACTGAAGCTTTCTTT.

The genes are TRBV7-3 and TRBJ1-1, with 9 bases lining up with TRBD1. Germline assignment: CDR1 SGHTA and CDR2 FQGTGA. Germline trimming cut 5 bases from V and 0 bases from J; bases unmatched to any gene: 4. The CDR3 loop spans 15 amino acids. Here the CDR3 reads CASSVQGAVNTEAFF. The CDR3 coding sequence is TGTGCCAGCAGCGTACAGGGGGCCGTGAACACTGAAGCTTTCTTT.

The CDR3 DNA reads TGTGCCAGCAGTTTAACCGGGATTGAGACGCAGTATTTT. This sequence encodes CASSLTGIETQYF. The chain employs TRBV27 and TRBJ2-3; TRBD2 might be the D (5 bases). The germline CDR1 and CDR2 sequences are MNHEY and SMNVEV (reference sequence). The CDR3 covers 13 residues. V gave up 2 bases and J gave up 9 bases, with 12 bases separating them.

V gene TRBV28 combines with J gene TRBJ1-4; 8 bases align to TRBD1. V trimming: 5 bases; J trimming: 9 bases; junction bases outside the gene matches: 8. The CDR3 contains 14 residues. Germline V gives CDR1 MDHEN, CDR2 SYDVKM. The CDR3 loop is CASSSNRDRQKLFF. DNA for the CDR3: TGTGCCAGCAGTAGTAACCGGGACAGGCAAAAACTGTTTTTT.

The chain combines TRBV9 with TRBJ1-6; possibly TRBD1 for D (5 bases). The CDR3 covers 18 residues. Germline CDR1 reads SGDLS; CDR2 reads YYNGEE. V shed 4 bases and J shed 10 bases, with 27 bases lying between them. CDR3: CASSKISTAGPLQSPLHF. CDR3 sequence (DNA): TGTGCCAGCAGCAAGATATCGACGGCAGGGCCGCTTCAGTCACCCCTCCACTTT. The variable domain in full, completed from reference TRBV9 and TRBJ1-6, reads DSGVTQTPKHLITATGQRVTLRCSPRSGDLSVYWYQQSLDQGLQFLIQYYNGEERAKGNILERFSAQQFPDLHSELNLSSLELGDSALYFCASSKISTAGPLQSPLHFGNGTRLTVT.

The chain links TRBV28 to TRBJ1-5; a possible D gene is TRBD1 (5 bases). The germline V and J ends were trimmed by 7 bases and 0 bases, with 10 bases remaining between them. The CDR3 runs to 14 residues. Germline CDR1 and CDR2: MDHEN and SYDVKM. The CDR3 nucleotides are TGTGCCAGCATTCCAGGGTATAGCAATCAGCCCCAGCATTTT. This translates into CASIPGYSNQPQHF.

The chain uses TRBV7-2 and TRBJ2-5; 14 bases line up with TRBD2. CDR1 SGHTA and CDR2 FQGNSA come from the germline V gene. J was trimmed by 5 bases and V by 5 bases; bases with no gene match: 7. This CDR3 region has 16 residues. This CDR3 is CASSRGTSGGPETQYF. CDR3 sequence (DNA): TGTGCCAGCAGCCGGGGGACTAGCGGGGGCCCTGAGACCCAGTACTTC.

This clone was counted between two and nine times. The chain joins TRBV2 to TRBJ1-2, with 9 bases matching TRBD1. J was trimmed by 7 bases and V by 7 bases; bases with no gene match: 7. Germline-derived CDR1 and CDR2 are SNHLY and FYNNEI. This CDR3 has 13 amino acids. This chain's CDR3 is CASTSRQGVGYTF. CDR3 nucleotide sequence: TGTGCCAGCACTTCTCGACAGGGGGTTGGCTACACCTTC.

This clone was seen only a few times. The J gene is TRBJ1-1, the V gene TRBV11-2, with D maybe TRBD1 (6 bases). This CDR3 contains 15 residues. With 1 base removed from V and 1 base from J, the gap between germline ends came to 10 bases. Germline V gives CDR1 SGHAT, CDR2 FQNNGV. CDR3 region: CASSLGQAENTEAFF. CDR3 coding DNA: TGTGCCAGCAGCTTAGGACAGGCCGAGAACACTGAAGCTTTCTTT.

This chain uses TRBV5-1 with TRBJ2-7; 9 bases match TRBD2. The CDR3 loop spans 15 amino acids. Per the germline V gene, CDR1 is SGHRS and CDR2 is YFSETQ. Germline trimming cut 4 bases from V and 0 bases from J; bases unmatched to any gene: 5. Here the CDR3 reads CASSAGLAYSYEQYF. Written as DNA, the CDR3 is TGCGCCAGCAGCGCGGGACTAGCTTACTCCTACGAGCAGTACTTC.

The rearrangement uses TRBV5-4 and TRBJ2-5; the match to TRBD2 covers 7 bases. CDR1 is SGHNT, CDR2 YYREEE, per germline (reference sequence). The junction had 6 bases not matched to a gene; V was cut back by 3 bases and J by 7 bases. CDR3 length: 13 amino acids. The CDR3 sequence: CASSSQRGMTQYF. CDR3 DNA sequence: TGTGCCAGCAGCTCTCAGCGGGGTATGACCCAGTACTTC.

The table lists this clone with a count of one. J is TRBJ2-7 and V is TRBV2, with 7 bases identical to TRBD1. The V gene end was trimmed by 5 bases and the J gene end by 6 bases; junction bases not matched to a gene: 13. This CDR3 has 15 amino acids. The germline CDR1 and CDR2 sequences are SNHLY and FYNNEI. This CDR3 reads CASSPQTGLGLEQYF. In DNA, the CDR3 is TGTGCCAGCAGTCCTCAGACAGGGTTGGGTCTCGAGCAGTACTTC.

This chain joins TRBV3-1 (or the pseudogene TRBV3-2) and TRBJ2-7; 7 nucleotides align to TRBD1. Unmatched junction bases numbered 2, after V lost 4 bases and J lost 2 bases. The CDR3 is 13 residues long. Germline loops: CDR1 LGHDT, CDR2 YNNKEL (reference sequence). This chain's CDR3 is CASSLQGPYEQYF. The CDR3 region has the DNA TGTGCCAGCAGCCTACAGGGGCCCTACGAGCAGTACTTC.

The chain couples TRBV9 to TRBJ2-7; 7 nucleotides line up with TRBD1. The CDR3 is 15 amino acids. Germline V gene data show CDR1 as SGDLS and CDR2 as YYNGEE. V was pared by 0 bases and J by 5 bases, with 8 bases of the junction left unmatched. The CDR3 loop is CASSVGDRVRNEQYF. DNA for the CDR3: TGTGCCAGCAGCGTAGGCGACAGGGTGAGGAACGAGCAGTACTTC.

This rearrangement joins TRBV5-1 to TRBJ1-2, with D uncertain. Germline lookup yields CDR1 SGHRS and CDR2 YFSETQ. This CDR3 is built from 14 residues. Trimming cost V 4 bases and J 4 bases, with 14 bases left between them. CDR3 in amino acids: CASSREEGTYGYTF. CDR3 nucleotides: TGCGCCAGCAGCCGGGAGGAGGGCACCTATGGCTACACCTTC.

J is TRBJ1-1 and V is TRBV30, with TRBD1 matching over 8 bases. Germline V gives CDR1 GTSNPN, CDR2 SVGIG (reference sequence). This CDR3 has 16 amino acids. Germline trimming cut 2 bases from V and 1 base from J; bases unmatched to any gene: 9. The CDR3, as DNA: TGTGCCTGGAGTCCGACAGGGGCGCAATGGAACACTGAAGCTTTCTTT. Protein: CAWSPTGAQWNTEAFF.

The CDR3 protein is CASSQDLGQGNEQFF. The CDR3 coding sequence is TGCGCCAGCAGCCAAGATTTAGGACAGGGCAATGAGCAGTTCTTC. This chain joins TRBV4-3 and TRBJ2-1, with 8 bases fitting TRBD1. CDR1 and CDR2 from the germline V gene are LGHNA and YSLEER. V gave up 0 bases and J gave up 6 bases; unmatched junction bases: 4. CDR3 length: 15 residues.

This clone was observed a handful of times. This rearrangement joins TRBV6-5 to TRBJ2-3; D gene unclear. Trimming left V 7 bases short and J 3 bases short, with 8 bases between. CDR1 and CDR2 (germline): MNHEY, SVGAGI. The CDR3 contains 12 residues. CDR3 DNA sequence: TGTGCCAGCATGATACATACAGATACGCAGTATTTT. It codes for CASMIHTDTQYF.

V is TRBV5-1 and J is TRBJ1-2; weak D call: TRBD1 (6 bases). Germline V gives CDR1 SGHRS, CDR2 YFSETQ. This CDR3 has 13 amino acids. V gave up 4 bases and J gave up 4 bases, with 11 bases separating them. The CDR3 DNA sequence: TGCGCCAGCAGCCTAGGACAGACCTATGGCTACACCTTC. Amino acid sequence: CASSLGQTYGYTF.

This clone was seen more than once but under ten times. The chain is built from TRBV29-1 and TRBJ1-1, with 8 bases lining up with TRBD1. Trimming cost V 5 bases and J 10 bases; bases outside gene matches: 9. The CDR3 has 12 residues. Germline V lookup: CDR1 SQVTM, CDR2 ANQGSEA. The CDR3 sequence is CSVLGQGASAFF. In nucleotides, the CDR3 is TGCAGCGTTCTTGGACAGGGAGCGTCAGCTTTCTTT.

CDR3 in amino acids: CASSLNGQNEQFF. The DNA for the CDR3 is TGTGCCAGCAGCCTGAATGGGCAAAATGAGCAGTTCTTC. The chain is built from TRBV3-1 (or the pseudogene TRBV3-2) and TRBJ2-1; D not resolved. This CDR3 has 13 amino acids. CDR1 and CDR2 (germline): LGHDT, YNNKEL (reference sequence). The ends were cut back, 4 bases at V and 7 bases at J, with 11 bases in the middle.

This clone was picked up one time. The genes are TRBV10-3 and TRBJ1-3; D is perhaps TRBD1 (6 bases). V dropped 10 bases and J dropped 2 bases, with 12 bases sitting between them. CDR3 length: 13 residues. Germline V gives CDR1 ENHRY, CDR2 SYGVKD. CDR3 sequence (DNA): TGTGCCAGCCGACAGGACCCTGGAAACACCATATATTTT. Translating gives CASRQDPGNTIYF.

The CDR3 protein is CATSDLTGPQGETQYF. CDR3 bases: TGTGCCACCAGTGATCTGACGGGCCCCCAGGGAGAGACCCAGTACTTC. The chain combines TRBV24-1 with TRBJ2-5, with D maybe TRBD1 (5 bases). Germline V gene data show CDR1 as KGHDR and CDR2 as SFDVKD. Trimming pared 3 bases from V and 4 bases from J, leaving 17 bases between. This CDR3 contains 16 residues.

The chain is built from TRBV28 and TRBJ2-5; 10 bases align to TRBD1. The CDR3 totals 14 residues. J gave up 5 bases and V 4 bases, and 4 bases lay outside the gene matches. Germline V gene data show CDR1 as MDHEN and CDR2 as SYDVKM. The CDR3, as DNA: TGTGCCAGCAGTTGGGACAGGGGCCTGGAGACCCAGTACTTC. Protein: CASSWDRGLETQYF.

This sequence joins TRBV7-2 and TRBJ2-4; D unclear. Trimming cost V 5 bases and J 0 bases, with 8 bases left between them. The germline gives CDR1 SGHTA, CDR2 FQGNSA. The CDR3 extends over 14 amino acids. The CDR3 protein is CASSQTGAKNIQYF. In DNA, the CDR3 is TGTGCCAGCAGCCAGACGGGAGCCAAAAACATTCAGTACTTC.

The chain combines TRBV27 with TRBJ2-1, with a weak D call TRBD1 (5 bases). Between the trimmed V and J ends, which lost 3 bases and 4 bases, there was a span of 13 bases. The CDR3 runs to 15 residues. Germline values: CDR1 MNHEY, CDR2 SMNVEV (reference sequence). CDR3 residues: CASSFRAGFYNEQFF. The CDR3 bases are TGTGCCAGCAGTTTTCGGGCAGGGTTTTACAATGAGCAGTTCTTC.

The chain recombines TRBV28 with TRBJ2-3; 8 nucleotides align to TRBD1. The CDR3 sequence is 14 residues long. Germline-derived CDR1 and CDR2 are MDHEN and SYDVKM. The ends lost 9 bases at V and 6 bases at J; junction bases unmatched: 11. CDR3 in amino acids: CASCPGGSVDTQYF. The CDR3 DNA reads TGTGCCAGTTGCCCAGGGGGCTCGGTGGATACGCAGTATTTT.

The chain combines TRBV28 with TRBJ1-2; D is unclear. The V gene's germline CDR1 is MDHEN and CDR2 SYDVKM. CDR3 length: 15 amino acids. V lost 6 bases to trimming and J lost 3 bases, with 17 bases between them. This CDR3 reads CASSPRRRRDYGYTF. In nucleotides, the CDR3 is TGTGCCAGCAGCCCTCGACGGCGTCGGGACTATGGCTACACCTTC.

This clone was detected once. The chain recombines TRBV7-2 with TRBJ2-3; 9 bases match TRBD1. With V trimmed by 6 bases and J by 6 bases, 10 bases remained unmatched. From germline, CDR1 is SGHTA and CDR2 FQGNSA. The length of the CDR3 is 15 residues. CDR3 nucleotide sequence: TGTGCCAGCAGTACCGGACAGGGGCCGTTTGATACGCAGTATTTT. The encoded protein is CASSTGQGPFDTQYF.

The gene calls are TRBV5-6 and TRBJ1-6; 12 positions agree with TRBD1. The length of the CDR3 is 15 residues. Trimming at V came to 4 bases and at J to 9 bases, leaving 5 bases not matched to a gene. The germline CDR1 and CDR2 sequences are SGHDT and YYEEEE. The CDR3 coding sequence is TGTGCCAGCAGCCGACGGGACAGGGGGCGTTCACCCCTCCACTTT. Translating it yields CASSRRDRGRSPLHF.